The T cell receptor beta chain described here comes from a study of cytomegalovirus exposure and HLA in healthy donors. The study, taken as a whole, reports: The authors later found HLA-associated TCR beta chains more clonally expanded than equally common others.

The PCR had 60 Vbeta and 13 Jbeta primers. Assay: immunoSEQ multiplex PCR; the TCRdb copy retains only in-frame clones and omits some. This sample has 120,000 or so clones; over 70% occur once, and the top ten carry 3.5% to 4.5%. As for this clone: Its target is not known.

Germline V gene data show CDR1 as SGHNT and CDR2 as YYREEE (reference sequence). There are 15 residues in the CDR3. V dropped 4 bases and J dropped 9; count of bases not matched to a gene: 9. Sequencing was done on a sample of PBMCs. The receptor was isolated from a man younger than 35 in good health and CMV-seropositive. The genes are TRBV5-4 and TRBJ2-1; 11 bases align to TRBD1. The chain's CDR3 is CASSLGTGGVSEQFF. The CDR3 coding sequence is TGTGCCAGCAGCCTAGGGACAGGGGGGGTTTCTGAGCAGTTCTTC.